Below are 25 T cell receptor beta chains sequenced from a single sample in a study of T cells in Graves' hyperthyroidism and ophthalmopathy. Amplification targeted TCR beta CDR3 regions from RNA transcripts. The HTBI primer set drove a first-round RT-PCR of the TCR CDR3. Each CDR3 protein is one row after TCRdb ran MiXCR on the multiplex PCR reads. The sample has 550,000 to 700,000 distinct CDR3 sequences, roughly 14% seen once; the top ten hold over 3.5%. Specimen: blood. These receptors came from a woman between 40 and 50 years old with Graves' ophthalmopathy.

This clonotype was counted a few times. This chain links TRBV28 with TRBJ1-1; tentative D call: TRBD1 (5 bases). Germline-derived CDR1 and CDR2 are MDHEN and SYDVKM. This CDR3 spans 16 amino acids. V was pared by 5 bases and J by 3 bases, with 19 bases between. This CDR3 is CASSPSLRAGDTEAFF. As DNA, the CDR3 is TGTGCCAGCAGTCCCTCCCTCAGGGCAGGTGACACTGAAGCTTTCTTT.

This clonotype was observed many times. The rearrangement links TRBV28 to TRBJ1-2; D is ambiguous. With 9 bases removed from V and 8 bases from J, the gap between germline ends came to 16 bases. CDR1 MDHEN and CDR2 SYDVKM come from the germline V gene. The CDR3 extends over 12 amino acids. The CDR3: CASSPVSEGYTF. Here the CDR3 DNA reads TGTGCCAGTTCCCCAGTCTCGGAAGGCTACACCTTC.

This clonotype was observed many times. V and J are TRBV6-2 or TRBV6-3 and TRBJ2-7; the D is unclear. Germline V CDR1 and CDR2: MNHEY, SVGEGT. This CDR3 is built from 14 residues. V shed 4 bases and J shed 6 bases, with 16 bases lying between them. CDR3 nucleotides: TGTGCCAGCAGTTTGGACGTAAGATCGGCCGAGCAGTACTTC. This sequence encodes CASSLDVRSAEQYF.

This clonotype was detected ten times or more. The rearrangement joins TRBV6-5 to TRBJ1-3; no clear D gene. The V end lost 0 bases, the J end lost 0 bases, and 12 bases lay between the germline ends. CDR1 and CDR2 (germline): MNHEY, SVGAGI. The CDR3 contains 17 residues. CDR3 DNA: TGTGCCAGCAGTTACTCGTATTCCGAAAGCTCTGGAAACACCATATATTTT. Its translation: CASSYSYSESSGNTIYF.

The chain combines TRBV11-1 with TRBJ2-2; D may be TRBD1 (6 bases). Germline loops: CDR1 SGHAT, CDR2 FQDESV (reference sequence). V was cut by 4 bases and J by 4 bases, with 19 bases left in between. The CDR3 extends over 17 amino acids. CDR3 residues: CASSSLLTGLGTGELFF. CDR3 DNA: TGTGCCAGCAGCTCCCTTTTAACAGGGTTGGGCACCGGGGAGCTGTTTTTT.

There are many counts of this clonotype. V usage is TRBV27 and J usage is TRBJ2-7; D might be TRBD1 or TRBD2, each matching 5 bases. This CDR3 has 17 amino acids. Germline lookup yields CDR1 MNHEY and CDR2 SMNVEV (reference sequence). The V and J ends lost 3 bases and 0 bases respectively, with 18 bases between them. The CDR3 sequence is CASSLSQGEQFSYEQYF. The CDR3 DNA is TGTGCCAGCAGTTTGTCGCAGGGAGAACAGTTCTCCTACGAGCAGTACTTC.

This clonotype was seen many times. The J gene is TRBJ2-5, the V gene TRBV29-1, with D maybe TRBD2 (5 bases). Between the trimmed V and J ends, which lost 7 bases and 4 bases, there was a span of 7 bases. The CDR3 sequence is 10 residues long. Looked up from germline, CDR1 is SQVTM and CDR2 is ANQGSEA. CDR3 amino acids: CSAGGETQYF. CDR3 bases: TGCAGCGCCGGAGGAGAGACCCAGTACTTC.

This clonotype was counted at least ten times. The chain is built from TRBV4-1 and TRBJ2-7; D is unclear. Between the trimmed V and J ends, which lost 1 base and 4 bases, there was a span of 20 bases. CDR1 is MGHRA, CDR2 YSYEKL, per germline. The CDR3 extends over 17 amino acids. CDR3 sequence (DNA): TGCGCCAGCAGCCAAGCAGCAAGGGAACGAATATATTACGAGCAGTACTTC. The encoded protein is CASSQAARERIYYEQYF.

Many counts were recorded for this clonotype. This rearrangement joins TRBV12-3 or TRBV12-4 to TRBJ2-4, with D unresolved. This CDR3 has 12 amino acids. With 5 bases removed from V and 7 bases from J, the gap between germline ends came to 9 bases. CDR3 coding DNA: TGTGCCAGCAGTCGGTTGGGGAACATTCAGTACTTC. Protein: CASSRLGNIQYF.

The J gene is TRBJ1-2, the V gene TRBV6-1; no definite D call. Trimming removed 7 bases from V and 3 bases from J, with 18 bases in between. This CDR3 contains 15 residues. The germline V gene encodes CDR1 MNHNS and CDR2 SASEGT. The DNA of the CDR3 is TGTGCCAGCAAGTCGGGGTTCGGGAGGGACTATGGCTACACCTTC. It codes for CASKSGFGRDYGYTF.

This clonotype was counted a few times. The CDR3 sequence: CASTSSVGETQYF. The CDR3 DNA reads as TGTGCCAGCACCTCTTCAGTCGGGGAGACCCAGTACTTC. The chain couples TRBV28 to TRBJ2-5; D gene ambiguous. Looked up from germline, CDR1 is MDHEN and CDR2 is SYDVKM. CDR3 size: 13 residues. Trimming took off 7 bases at V and 5 bases at J, with 14 bases between the two ends. Full variable domain (rest looked up from reference TRBV28 and TRBJ2-5): DVKVTQSSRYLVKRTGEKVFLECVQDMDHENMFWYRQDPGLGLRLIYFSYDVKMKEKGDIPEGYSVSREKKERFSLILESASTNQTSMYLCASTSSVGETQYFGPGTRLLVL.

This clonotype was counted many times. The chain is built from TRBV20-1 and TRBJ2-7; TRBD2 aligns across 8 bases. The J segment lost 2 bases and the V segment lost 3 bases, leaving 6 bases of the junction unmatched. The CDR3 has 14 residues. Germline CDR1 is DFQATT and CDR2 is SNEGSKA (reference sequence). The DNA for the CDR3 is TGCAGTGCTAGCGCCGGGACTAGGCCCTACGAGCAGTACTTC. It specifies CSASAGTRPYEQYF.

This clonotype has at least ten counts. This chain connects TRBV19 to TRBJ2-2, with TRBD1 matching 8 bases. V lost 6 bases, J lost 6 bases, and 9 bases stayed unmatched. In germline, CDR1 is LNHDA, CDR2 SQIVND (reference sequence). The CDR3 is 15 amino acids. CDR3 sequence: CASSRTGTDAGELFF. The CDR3 nucleotides are TGTGCCAGTAGCCGGACAGGGACGGATGCCGGGGAGCTGTTTTTT.

The table lists this clonotype with many counts. The J gene is TRBJ2-7, the V gene TRBV9; a weak D match, TRBD1 (6 bases). CDR3 length: 14 amino acids. V lost 0 bases, J lost 0 bases, and 7 bases lay in between. Germline V gene lookup returns CDR1 SGDLS and CDR2 YYNGEE. This chain's CDR3 is CASSVGDNSYEQYF. DNA for the CDR3: TGTGCCAGCAGCGTAGGGGACAACTCCTACGAGCAGTACTTC.

The V call is TRBV12-3 or TRBV12-4, the J call TRBJ2-7, with 9 bases lining up with TRBD2. The ends lost 7 bases at V and 3 bases at J; junction bases unmatched: 7. CDR3 length: 14 amino acids. CDR3 coding DNA: TGTGCCAGCACTACCGGGACTAGCTACTACGAGCAGTACTTC. It codes for CASTTGTSYYEQYF.

This clonotype has at least ten counts. In DNA form, the CDR3 reads TGTGCCAGCAGCTCTCCTCCCGGGAGCCCCCTTAGGGCTGAAGCTTTCTTT. Amino acid sequence: CASSSPPGSPLRAEAFF. This chain links TRBV27 with TRBJ1-1; D remains ambiguous. This CDR3 contains 17 residues. Germline CDR1 reads MNHEY; CDR2 reads SMNVEV (reference sequence). V dropped 6 bases and J dropped 6 bases, with 26 bases sitting between them.

This clonotype has a count of ten or more. J is TRBJ1-1 and V is TRBV20-1, with 7 bases lining up with TRBD1. The CDR3 spans 15 residues. Per germline, CDR1 DFQATT and CDR2 SNEGSKA (reference sequence). After removal of 4 bases from V and 4 bases from J, the junction contained 12 bases not matched to a gene. CDR3 loop: CSAIAPGRTGTEAFF. In DNA form, the CDR3 reads TGCAGTGCTATAGCCCCAGGACGGACAGGCACTGAAGCTTTCTTT.

Details on this clonotype: One end of the junction fails to match germline, which may point to a read error. The chain couples TRBV6-2 or TRBV6-3 to TRBJ2-7; D is undetermined. In germline, CDR1 is MNHEY, CDR2 SVGEGT. The CDR3 covers 13 residues. CDR3 loop: CAGSSYSWEEQYF. The CDR3 coding sequence is TGTGCCGGCAGCAGTTATAGTTGGGAAGAGCAGTACTTC.

The rearrangement uses TRBV4-1 and TRBJ2-5; possibly TRBD2 for D (6 bases). The ends were cut back, 8 bases at V and 5 bases at J, with 18 bases in the middle. The CDR3 contains 14 residues. Germline V gene sequence: CDR1 MGHRA, CDR2 YSYEKL. DNA for the CDR3: TGCGCCAGCGGGGCCCTTTCGGGGGTGGAGACCCAGTACTTC. Residues: CASGALSGVETQYF.

Many counts were recorded for this clonotype. The rearrangement uses TRBV28 and TRBJ2-7, with D possibly being TRBD1 (5 bases). Between the trimmed V and J ends, which lost 6 bases and 0 bases, there was a span of 21 bases. Per germline, CDR1 MDHEN and CDR2 SYDVKM. The CDR3 is 17 residues long. CDR3: CASSAPTRAGPSYEQYF. CDR3 DNA: TGTGCCAGCAGCGCCCCCACCAGGGCAGGACCCTCCTACGAGCAGTACTTC.

In this sample, this clonotype turned up a few times. The chain recombines TRBV2 with TRBJ2-3; TRBD2 agrees at 12 bases. Looked up from germline, CDR1 is SNHLY and CDR2 is FYNNEI. This CDR3 spans 16 amino acids. The J segment lost 5 bases and the V segment lost 5 bases, leaving 8 bases of the junction unmatched. The CDR3 region is CASSQTSGSYGDTQYF. The CDR3 coding sequence is TGTGCCAGCAGTCAGACTAGCGGGAGTTATGGAGATACGCAGTATTTT.

At least ten counts were recorded for this clonotype. This chain joins TRBV28 and TRBJ2-7; D is undetermined. V gave up 6 bases and J gave up 3 bases, with 15 bases separating them. The CDR3 contains 14 residues. Germline CDR1 reads MDHEN; CDR2 reads SYDVKM. The CDR3 is CASREPQRNYEQYF. CDR3 DNA sequence: TGTGCCAGCAGGGAACCACAACGAAACTACGAGCAGTACTTC.

Many counts were recorded for this clonotype. V and J are TRBV6-5 and TRBJ1-5, with D unclear. Germline CDR1 reads MNHEY; CDR2 reads SVGAGI. V was shortened by 0 bases and J by 2 bases, with 5 bases between the two germline ends. The CDR3 runs to 14 residues. The CDR3 spells CASSYSTGNQPQHF. The CDR3 region has the DNA TGTGCCAGCAGTTACTCGACGGGCAATCAGCCCCAGCATTTT.

This clonotype has a count of ten or more. The chain has TRBV20-1 and TRBJ1-3; the match to TRBD1 covers 7 bases. The CDR3 loop spans 17 amino acids. J gave up 0 bases and V 3 bases, and 11 bases lay outside the gene matches. Germline lookup yields CDR1 DFQATT and CDR2 SNEGSKA (reference sequence). The CDR3 here is CSARTGTVIHSGNTIYF. The DNA of the CDR3 is TGCAGTGCTAGGACCGGGACAGTCATTCACTCTGGAAACACCATATATTTT.

This chain links TRBV28 with TRBJ1-1; D is ambiguous. Germline lookup yields CDR1 MDHEN and CDR2 SYDVKM. The CDR3 runs 18 residues. V lost 5 bases and J 3 bases, leaving 25 bases between the germline ends. The CDR3 DNA sequence: TGTGCCAGCAGTCTACAGTCAGGTAGGCCGCGGTTCGACACTGAAGCTTTCTTT. Its protein product is CASSLQSGRPRFDTEAFF.